This T cell receptor beta chain was recorded in a study of identical twins. In this sample, this clonotype turned up a few times. Germline V CDR1 and CDR2: SGHTA, FQGNSA. This CDR3 has 13 amino acids. The V and J ends lost 3 bases and 5 bases respectively, with 8 bases between them. Using its own MiXCR run on the 5' RACE reads, TCRdb lists one record per CDR3 protein. Here the sample spans some 200,000 distinct CDR3 sequences, less than 8% being singletons. Another study also made use of these data, one on yellow fever vaccine responses in identical twins.

The chain joins TRBV7-2 to TRBJ1-5; D is unresolved. The sequenced sample was memory (CD45RO+) T cells sorted from blood. This TCR derives from a woman aged 18-29 years in good health. The CDR3 region is CASSFDWDQPQHF. In nucleotides, the CDR3 is TGTGCCAGCAGCTTTGACTGGGATCAGCCCCAGCATTTT.